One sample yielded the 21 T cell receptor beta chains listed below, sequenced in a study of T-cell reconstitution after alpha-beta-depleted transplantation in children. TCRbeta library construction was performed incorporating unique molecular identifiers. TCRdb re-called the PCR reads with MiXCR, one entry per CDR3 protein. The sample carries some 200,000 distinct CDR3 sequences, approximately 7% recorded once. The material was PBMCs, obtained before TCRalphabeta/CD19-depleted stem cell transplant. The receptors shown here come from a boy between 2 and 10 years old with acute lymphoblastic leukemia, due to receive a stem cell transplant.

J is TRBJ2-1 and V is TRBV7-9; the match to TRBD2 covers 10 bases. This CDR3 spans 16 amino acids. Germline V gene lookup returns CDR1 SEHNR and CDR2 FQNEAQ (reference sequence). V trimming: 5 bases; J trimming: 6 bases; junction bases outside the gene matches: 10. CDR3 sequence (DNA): TGTGCCAGCAGCCCGAGAAGCGGGGGGGCCGGCAATGAGCAGTTCTTC. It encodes CASSPRSGGAGNEQFF. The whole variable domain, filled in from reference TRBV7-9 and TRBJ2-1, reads DTGVSQNPRHKITKRGQNVTFRCDPISEHNRLYWYRQTLGQGPEFLTYFQNEAQLEKSRLLSDRFSAERPKGSFSTLEIQRTEQGDSAMYLCASSPRSGGAGNEQFFGPGTRLTVL.

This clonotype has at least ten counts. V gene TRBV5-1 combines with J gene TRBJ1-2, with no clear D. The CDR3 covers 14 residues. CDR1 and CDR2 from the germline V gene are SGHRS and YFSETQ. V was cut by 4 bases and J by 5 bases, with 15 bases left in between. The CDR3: CASSLGEAEYGYTF. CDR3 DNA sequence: TGCGCCAGCAGCCTTGGGGAGGCGGAATATGGCTACACCTTC.

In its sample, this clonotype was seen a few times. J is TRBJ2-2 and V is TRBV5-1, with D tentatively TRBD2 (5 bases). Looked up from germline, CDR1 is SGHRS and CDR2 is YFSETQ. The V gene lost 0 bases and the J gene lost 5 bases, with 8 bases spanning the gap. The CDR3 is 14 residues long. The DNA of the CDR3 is TGCGCCAGCAGCTTGGCCTTAGCGACCGGGGAGCTGTTTTTT. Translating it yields CASSLALATGELFF.

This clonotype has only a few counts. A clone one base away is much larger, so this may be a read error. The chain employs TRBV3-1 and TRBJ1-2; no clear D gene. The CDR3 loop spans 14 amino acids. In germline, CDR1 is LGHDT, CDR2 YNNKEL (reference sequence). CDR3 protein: CATSQDMTDYGYTF. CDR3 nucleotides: TGTGCCACCAGCCAAGATATGACCGACTATGGCTACACCTTC.

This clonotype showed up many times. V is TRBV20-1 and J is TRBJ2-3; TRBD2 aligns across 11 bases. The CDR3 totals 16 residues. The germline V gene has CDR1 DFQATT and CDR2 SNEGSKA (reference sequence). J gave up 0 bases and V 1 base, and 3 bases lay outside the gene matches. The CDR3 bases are TGCAGTGCTAGAGCAGCTAGCGGGGGGAGCACAGATACGCAGTATTTT. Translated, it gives CSARAASGGSTDTQYF.

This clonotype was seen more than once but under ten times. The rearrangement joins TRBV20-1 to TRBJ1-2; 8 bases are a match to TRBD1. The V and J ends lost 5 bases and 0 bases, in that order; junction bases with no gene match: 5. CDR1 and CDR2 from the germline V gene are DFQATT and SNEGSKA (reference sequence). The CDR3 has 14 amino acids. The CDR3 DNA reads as TGCAGTGCTCGAAAGGACAGGGCTAACTATGGCTACACCTTC. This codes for CSARKDRANYGYTF.

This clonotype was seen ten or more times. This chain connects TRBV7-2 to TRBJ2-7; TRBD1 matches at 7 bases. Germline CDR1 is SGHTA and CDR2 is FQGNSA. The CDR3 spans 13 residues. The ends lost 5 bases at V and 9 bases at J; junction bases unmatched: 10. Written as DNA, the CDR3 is TGTGCCAGCAGCCCGGACAGGAAAGATCGGCAGTACTTC. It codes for CASSPDRKDRQYF.

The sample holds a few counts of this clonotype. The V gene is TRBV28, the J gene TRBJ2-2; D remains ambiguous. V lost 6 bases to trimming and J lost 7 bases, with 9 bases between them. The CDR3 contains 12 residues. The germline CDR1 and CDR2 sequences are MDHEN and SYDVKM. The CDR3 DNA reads TGTGCCAGCAGGGCAAATCACGGGGAGCTGTTTTTT. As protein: CASRANHGELFF.

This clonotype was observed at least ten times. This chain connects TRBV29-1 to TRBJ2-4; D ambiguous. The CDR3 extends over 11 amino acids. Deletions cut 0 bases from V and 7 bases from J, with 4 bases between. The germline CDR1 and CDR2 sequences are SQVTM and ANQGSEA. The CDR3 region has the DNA TGCAGCGTTGAAGATTTGAACATTCAGTACTTC. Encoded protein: CSVEDLNIQYF.

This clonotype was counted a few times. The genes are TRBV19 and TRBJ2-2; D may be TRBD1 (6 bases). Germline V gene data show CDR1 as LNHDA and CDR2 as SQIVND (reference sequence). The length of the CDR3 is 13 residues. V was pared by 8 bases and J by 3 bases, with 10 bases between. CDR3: CASRQADTGELFF. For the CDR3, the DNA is TGTGCCAGTCGACAGGCTGACACCGGGGAGCTGTTTTTT.

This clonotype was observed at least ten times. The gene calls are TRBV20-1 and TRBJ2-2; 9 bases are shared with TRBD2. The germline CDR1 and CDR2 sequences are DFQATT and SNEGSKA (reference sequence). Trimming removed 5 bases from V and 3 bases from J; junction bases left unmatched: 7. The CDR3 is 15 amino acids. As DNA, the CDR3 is TGCAGTGCTGGCCTAGCGGGAAGGGACACCGGGGAGCTGTTTTTT. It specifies CSAGLAGRDTGELFF.

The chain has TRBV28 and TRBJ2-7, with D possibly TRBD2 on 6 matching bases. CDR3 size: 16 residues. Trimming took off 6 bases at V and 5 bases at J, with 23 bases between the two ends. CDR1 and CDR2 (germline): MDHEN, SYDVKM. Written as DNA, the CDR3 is TGTGCCAGCAGCCAAGGAGGGGTGTCCCGGCCCCACGAGCAGTACTTC. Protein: CASSQGGVSRPHEQYF.

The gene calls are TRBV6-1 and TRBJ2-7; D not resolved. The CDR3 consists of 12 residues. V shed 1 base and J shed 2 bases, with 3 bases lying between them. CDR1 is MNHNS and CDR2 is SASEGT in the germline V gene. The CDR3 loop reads CASSEVPYEQYF. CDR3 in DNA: TGTGCCAGCAGTGAAGTCCCCTACGAGCAGTACTTC.

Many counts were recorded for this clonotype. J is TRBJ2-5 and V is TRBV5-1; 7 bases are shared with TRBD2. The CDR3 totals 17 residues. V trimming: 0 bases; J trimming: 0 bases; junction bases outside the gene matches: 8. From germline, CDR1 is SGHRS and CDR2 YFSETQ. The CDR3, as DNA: TGCGCCAGCAGCTTGGAGTGGTCTAGCGGCTACCAAGAGACCCAGTACTTC. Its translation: CASSLEWSSGYQETQYF. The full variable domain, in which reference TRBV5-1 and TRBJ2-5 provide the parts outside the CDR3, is KAGVTQTPRYLIKTRGQQVTLSCSPISGHRSVSWYQQTPGQGLQFLFEYFSETQRNKGNFPGRFSGRQFSNSRSEMNVSTLELGDSALYLCASSLEWSSGYQETQYFGPGTRLLVL.

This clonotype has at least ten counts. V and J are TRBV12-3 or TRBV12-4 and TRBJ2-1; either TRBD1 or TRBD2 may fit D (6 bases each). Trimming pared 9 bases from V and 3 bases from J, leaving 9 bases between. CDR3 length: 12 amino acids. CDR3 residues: CASGGHYNEQFF. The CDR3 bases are TGTGCCAGTGGGGGGCACTACAATGAGCAGTTCTTC.

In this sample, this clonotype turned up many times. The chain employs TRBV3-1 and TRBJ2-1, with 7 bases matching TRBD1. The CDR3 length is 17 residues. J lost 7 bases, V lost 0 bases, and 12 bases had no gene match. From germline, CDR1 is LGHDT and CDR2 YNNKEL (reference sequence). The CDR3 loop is CASSQDGVRQGRNEQFF. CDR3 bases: TGTGCCAGCAGCCAAGATGGTGTGAGACAGGGCCGAAATGAGCAGTTCTTC.

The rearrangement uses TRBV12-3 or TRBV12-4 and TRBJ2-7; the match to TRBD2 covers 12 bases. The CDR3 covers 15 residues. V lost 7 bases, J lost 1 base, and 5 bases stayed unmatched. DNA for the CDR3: TGTGCCAGCACCAAGACTAGCGGGGGTTCCTACGAGCAGTACTTC. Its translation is CASTKTSGGSYEQYF.

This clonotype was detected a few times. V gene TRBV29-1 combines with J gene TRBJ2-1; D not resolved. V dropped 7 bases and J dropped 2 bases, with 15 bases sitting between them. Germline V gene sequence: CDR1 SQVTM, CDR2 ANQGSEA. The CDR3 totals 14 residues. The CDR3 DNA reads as TGCAGCGGTGGTTGGGCCATGGCCTACAATGAGCAGTTCTTC. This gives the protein CSGGWAMAYNEQFF.

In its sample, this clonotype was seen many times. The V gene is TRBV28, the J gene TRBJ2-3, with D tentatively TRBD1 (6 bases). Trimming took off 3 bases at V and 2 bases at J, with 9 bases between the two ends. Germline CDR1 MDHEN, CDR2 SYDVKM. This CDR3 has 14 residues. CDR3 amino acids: CASSLDSYTDTQYF. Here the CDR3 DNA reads TGTGCCAGCAGTTTGGACAGTTACACAGATACGCAGTATTTT.

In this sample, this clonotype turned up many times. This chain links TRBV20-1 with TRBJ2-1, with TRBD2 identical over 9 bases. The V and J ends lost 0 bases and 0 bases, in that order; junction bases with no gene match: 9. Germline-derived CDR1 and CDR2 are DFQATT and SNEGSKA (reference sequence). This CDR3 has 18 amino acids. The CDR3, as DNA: TGCAGTGCTAGAGATACTAGCGGGCAAAGAGACTCCTACAATGAGCAGTTCTTC. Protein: CSARDTSGQRDSYNEQFF.

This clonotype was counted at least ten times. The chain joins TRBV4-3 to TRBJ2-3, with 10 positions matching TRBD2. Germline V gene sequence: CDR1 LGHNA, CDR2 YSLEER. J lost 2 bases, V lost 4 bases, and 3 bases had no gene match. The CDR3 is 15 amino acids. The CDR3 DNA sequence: TGCGCCAGCAGCCTCCTAGCGGGGGTCACAGATACGCAGTATTTT. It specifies CASSLLAGVTDTQYF.